The TCR beta chain under discussion was sequenced for a study of persistence of HIV-infected CD4 T cells. Cells were stimulated with overlapping HIV-1 Gag 15-mer peptides. CD4+ T cells upregulating both CD40 ligand and CD69 were sorted as responding cells. V gave up 6 bases and J gave up 3 bases, with 18 bases separating them. Per germline, CDR1 ENHRY and CDR2 SYGVKD. The CDR3 is 16 residues long. Sequencing used immunoSEQ version 4 in survey mode. Method: immunoSEQ multiplex PCR; TCRdb's copy keeps in-frame clones and lacks some. Of 20,000 to 25,000 clones listed, approximately 74% are singletons. As to this clone: Antigen: not known.

This TCR derives from an adult man with HIV who was CMV-seropositive. The chain joins TRBV10-3 to TRBJ2-1; D gene uncertain. The sample in question was CD4+ T cells sorted from PBMCs after approximately 19-hour stimulation, obtained from a patient who received antiretroviral therapy. The CDR3 region has the DNA TGTGCCATCAGCGGCGCAGAGTCGGAAAACTACAATGAGCAGTTCTTC. Its protein product is CAISGAESENYNEQFF.